This TCR beta chain derives from a study of blood T cells in healthy people across ages. Study in general: Per every two T cells, about one barcoded beta molecule was captured by template switching. Findings of the study overall: Leaving the PBMCs unsorted stopped any conclusive comparison of naive versus antigen-experienced cells. Per million T cells, the diversity of TCR beta decreased roughly linearly as age advanced.

Using a J-beta primer mix together with a sample-barcoded 5' primer, a second PCR was run for about 7 to 12 cycles. Each CDR3 protein is one row after TCRdb ran MiXCR on the 5' RACE reads. In the table there are more than 1 million distinct CDR3 sequences, 35% to 50% of which are singletons. The table lists this clonotype with many counts. The antigen remains unidentified. Sequencing used blood. The receptor was derived from a woman aged 60 to 75 in good health.

This CDR3 reads CASRIDRTDNEKLFF. The CDR3 DNA follows: TGTGCCAGCAGGATAGACCGCACCGATAATGAAAAACTGTTTTTT. J is TRBJ1-4 and V is TRBV2; D gene ambiguous. Germline V gene sequence: CDR1 SNHLY, CDR2 FYNNEI. The CDR3 extends over 15 amino acids. V lost 6 bases, J lost 4 bases, and 15 bases lay in between.